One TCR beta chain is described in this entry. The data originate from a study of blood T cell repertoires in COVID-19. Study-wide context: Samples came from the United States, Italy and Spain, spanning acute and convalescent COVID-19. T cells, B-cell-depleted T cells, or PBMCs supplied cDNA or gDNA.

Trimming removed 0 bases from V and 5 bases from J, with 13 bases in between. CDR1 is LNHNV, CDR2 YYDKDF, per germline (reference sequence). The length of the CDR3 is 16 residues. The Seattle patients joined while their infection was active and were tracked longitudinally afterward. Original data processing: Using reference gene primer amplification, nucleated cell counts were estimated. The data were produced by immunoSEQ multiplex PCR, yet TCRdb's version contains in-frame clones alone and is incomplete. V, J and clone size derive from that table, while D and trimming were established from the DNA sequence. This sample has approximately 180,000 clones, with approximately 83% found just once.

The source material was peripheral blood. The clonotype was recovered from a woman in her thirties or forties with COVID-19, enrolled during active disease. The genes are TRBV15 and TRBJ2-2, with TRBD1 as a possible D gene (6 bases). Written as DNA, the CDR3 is TGTGCCACCAGCAGAGATAGGGCAGGGGAAACCGGGGAGCTGTTTTTT. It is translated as CATSRDRAGETGELFF. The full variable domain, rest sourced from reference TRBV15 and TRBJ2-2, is DAMVIQNPRYQVTQFGKPVTLSCSQTLNHNVMYWYQQKSSQAPKLLFHYYDKDFNNEADTPDNFQSRRPNTSFCFLDIRSPGLGDTAMYLCATSRDRAGETGELFFGEGSRLTVL.